The 2 T cell receptor beta chains listed next were all sequenced from one sample in a study of shared clonotypes between healthy human individuals. Produced via immunoSEQ multiplex PCR; TCRdb's table is partial and in-frame only. The sample holds a few million clones, more than 80% seen once. The sample was naive CD4+ T cells from PBMCs. Subset noted: CD45RA+ positively selected. Source of these receptors: a man between 18 and 35 years old in good health. Some clones in this sample may be carry-over from other donors' samples.

This chain links TRBV7-8 with TRBJ2-7; a weak D match, TRBD1 (6 bases). Germline lookup yields CDR1 SGHVS and CDR2 FQNEAQ. Trimming shortened V by 3 bases and J by 0 bases, and 15 bases separated the two germline ends. The CDR3 length is 16 residues. The CDR3 region is CASSFPPGHSSYEQYF. DNA for the CDR3: TGTGCCAGCAGCTTTCCTCCGGGACACAGCTCCTACGAGCAGTACTTC.

The chain joins TRBV19 to TRBJ1-5, with D uncertain. Germline V gene lookup returns CDR1 LNHDA and CDR2 SQIVND (reference sequence). This CDR3 region has 15 residues. Trimming stripped 6 bases from V and 5 bases from J, with 17 bases between. The DNA of the CDR3 is TGTGCCAGTAGACACTCCGTGGTACGGCATCAGCCCCAGCATTTT. This gives the protein CASRHSVVRHQPQHF.